The present T cell receptor beta chain was sequenced within a study of OX40 agonist ivuxolimab in advanced cancers. General study findings and limits: By week 6 at 0.1 to 3.0 mg/kg, blood CD4+ and CD8+ T cells had expanded clonally. Expanded peripheral T cell antigen specificity was not determined.

Germline V gene lookup returns CDR1 MGHDK and CDR2 SYGVNS. The CDR3 is 13 residues long. V lost 7 bases to trimming and J lost 4 bases, with 11 bases between them. Remarks on this clone: Its antigen is undetermined.

TCRdb's table, derived via immunoSEQ multiplex PCR, lists solely in-frame clones and lacks some. This table holds under 90,000 clones, almost 85% found once. The specimen was CD4+ or CD8+ T cells sorted from blood, collected in a trial of the OX40 agonist ivuxolimab. The chain has TRBV25-1 and TRBJ1-5, with D maybe TRBD1 (5 bases). The clonotype was recovered from an adult with an advanced solid tumor such as melanoma, head and neck, liver or kidney cancer. The chain's CDR3 is CASTGGGNQPQHF. DNA for the CDR3: TGTGCCAGCACCGGTGGGGGGAATCAGCCCCAGCATTTT. Looking up the rest from reference TRBV25-1 and TRBJ1-5 gives the full variable domain: EADIYQTPRYLVIGTGKKITLECSQTMGHDKMYWYQQDPGMELHLIHYSYGVNSTEKGDLSSESTVSRIRTEHFPLTLESARPSHTSQYLCASTGGGNQPQHFGDGTRLSIL.